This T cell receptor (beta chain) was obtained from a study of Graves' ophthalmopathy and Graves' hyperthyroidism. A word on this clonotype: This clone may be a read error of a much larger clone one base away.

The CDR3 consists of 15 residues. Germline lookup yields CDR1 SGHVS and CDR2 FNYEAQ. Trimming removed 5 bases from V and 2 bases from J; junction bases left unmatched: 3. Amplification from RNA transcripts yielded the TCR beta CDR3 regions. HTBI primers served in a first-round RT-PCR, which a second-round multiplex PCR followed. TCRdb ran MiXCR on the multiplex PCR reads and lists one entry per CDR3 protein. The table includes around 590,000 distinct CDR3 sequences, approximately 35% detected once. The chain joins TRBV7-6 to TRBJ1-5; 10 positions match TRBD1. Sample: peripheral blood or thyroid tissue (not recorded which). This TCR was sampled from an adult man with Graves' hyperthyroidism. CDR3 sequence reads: CASSEGTGGNQPQHF. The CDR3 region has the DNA TGTGCCAGCAGCGAAGGGACAGGGGGCAATCAGCCCCAGCATTTT.